Described below is a single TCR beta chain sequence and its context. What it binds is not known. RNA extraction and reverse transcription yielded cDNA as sequencing template. Repertoires were generated with immunoSEQ multiplex PCR, while TCRdb's copy carries only in-frame clones and drops some. The sample lists approximately 160,000 clones; roughly 60% were seen once. The CDR3 runs to 14 residues. V dropped 6 bases and J dropped 2 bases, with 11 bases sitting between them. Germline V CDR1 and CDR2: MRHNA, SNTAGT. The data are from a study of CD8+ T cells in alopecia areata. Study overall: Treated patients were scored for severity by percent of scalp affected. Study observations and caveats: In scalp, tofacitinib significantly decreased clonality and expanded CD8+ clones among the top 100.

Treatment: oral pan-JAK inhibitor, 5-10 mg twice daily. Source: CD4+ T cells sorted from blood, taken at week 24, from a patient treated with tofacitinib. The TCR comes from a human donor with alopecia areata. V gene TRBV6-4 combines with J gene TRBJ1-5; D remains unclear. CDR3 nucleotides: TGTGCCAGCAGCCCGGAGAATGGCAATCAGCCCCAGCATTTT. Amino acids: CASSPENGNQPQHF.